This TCR beta chain was found in a study of beta chain features in type 1 diabetes. General study results and limits: Within the patient group, naive, central memory and Treg TCRB repertoires appeared more similar to each other than within healthy donors.

Purity of each sorted population was above 95%. The whole isolated RNA underwent reverse transcription, so sequencing captured expressed TCRB transcripts. TCRdb keeps only in-frame clones here, not all; method: immunoSEQ multiplex PCR. The sample holds tens of thousands of clones, roughly 60% seen once. This clone showed up just a few times. Antigen unknown. Germline V CDR1 and CDR2: GTSNPN, SVGIG (reference sequence). With V trimmed by 5 bases and J by 5 bases, 6 bases remained unmatched. CDR3 size: 13 residues. The V call is TRBV30, the J call TRBJ2-5, with TRBD1 matching over 9 bases. The TCR sequence derives from a woman aged 18-29 years in good health. The source material was Tregs from blood. The CDR3 bases are TGTGCCTGGGGAGGGACAGGGCAGGAGACCCAGTACTTC. As protein: CAWGGTGQETQYF.